This T cell receptor beta chain originates from a study of blood T cell repertoires in COVID-19. TCRdb's table, derived via immunoSEQ multiplex PCR, lists solely in-frame clones and lacks some. The sample includes hundreds of thousands of clones, around 88% of them seen just once. The germline CDR1 and CDR2 sequences are MNHEY and SVGAGI. The ends were cut back, 7 bases at V and 9 bases at J, with 10 bases in the middle. The CDR3 is made up of 12 amino acids. V is TRBV6-5 and J is TRBJ1-6, with D uncertain. The sequence came from a woman aged 45 to 65 with COVID-19, enrolled during active disease. Sequencing was carried out using peripheral blood. The CDR3 loop is CASKAGGSPLHF. CDR3 sequence (DNA): TGTGCCAGCAAAGCAGGAGGTTCACCCCTCCACTTT.